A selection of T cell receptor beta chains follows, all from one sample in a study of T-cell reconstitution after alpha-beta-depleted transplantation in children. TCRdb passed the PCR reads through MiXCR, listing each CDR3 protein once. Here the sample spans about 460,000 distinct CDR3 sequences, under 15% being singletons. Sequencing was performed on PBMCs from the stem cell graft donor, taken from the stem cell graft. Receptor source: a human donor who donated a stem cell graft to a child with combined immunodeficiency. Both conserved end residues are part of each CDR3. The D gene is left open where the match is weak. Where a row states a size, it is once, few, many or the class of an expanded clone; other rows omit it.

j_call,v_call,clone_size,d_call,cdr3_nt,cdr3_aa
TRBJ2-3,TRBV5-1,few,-,TGCGCCAGCAGCTTGGACGGTACGGTCATCACAGATACGCAGTATTTT,CASSLDGTVITDTQYF
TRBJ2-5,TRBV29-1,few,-,TGCAGCGTTGACGGCAGTCGCCTGGGGGAGACCCAGTACTTC,CSVDGSRLGETQYF
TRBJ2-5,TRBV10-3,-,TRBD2,TGTGCCATCAGCCCCGGGACTAGCTTTGGGGAGACCCAGTACTTC,CAISPGTSFGETQYF
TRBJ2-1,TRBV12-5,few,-,TGTGCTAGTGGTAAACCCCATGAGCAGTTCTTC,CASGKPHEQFF
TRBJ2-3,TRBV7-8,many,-,TGTGCCAGCAGCTTATTGAAATCCGGAGGCGATACGCAGTATTTT,CASSLLKSGGDTQYF
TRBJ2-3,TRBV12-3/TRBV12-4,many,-,TGTGCCAGCAGTCCCGGGACATCATATAGCACAGATACGCAGTATTTT,CASSPGTSYSTDTQYF
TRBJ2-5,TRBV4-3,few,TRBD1,TGCGCCAGCAGCCCCCACCCGGGACAGGGAGAGACCCAGTACTTC,CASSPHPGQGETQYF
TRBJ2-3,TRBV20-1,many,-,TGCAGTGCTAGCATCGCGGGAAGGACAGATACGCAGTATTTT,CSASIAGRTDTQYF
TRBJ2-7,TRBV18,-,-,TGTGCCAGCTCACCGGAGGACAGTTCCTACGAGCAGTACTTC,CASSPEDSSYEQYF
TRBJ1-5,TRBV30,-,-,TGTGCCTGGGGGGATCCTCGCAATCAGCCCCAGCATTTT,CAWGDPRNQPQHF
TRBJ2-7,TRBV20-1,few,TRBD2,TGCAGTGCTAGCAGTCTAGCGGGAGCCCCATACGAGCAGTACTTC,CSASSLAGAPYEQYF
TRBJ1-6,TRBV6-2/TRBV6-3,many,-,TGTGCCAGCAGCCGGGACACGCATAATTCACCCCTCCACTTT,CASSRDTHNSPLHF
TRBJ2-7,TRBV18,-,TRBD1,TGTGCCAGCTCACCCGGACAGGGGATCAACGAGCAGTACTTC,CASSPGQGINEQYF
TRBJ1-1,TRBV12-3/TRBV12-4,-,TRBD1,TGTGCCAGCAGTTTCTATCCGGGACAGGGACCTGAAGCTTTCTTT,CASSFYPGQGPEAFF
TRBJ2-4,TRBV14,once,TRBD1,TGTGCCAGCAGTCGGACAGGGTCGGACATTCAGTACTTC,CASSRTGSDIQYF
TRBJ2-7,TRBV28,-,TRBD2,TGTGCCAGCAGCGGGACTAGCGGGGGGGACTACTACGAGCAGTACTTC,CASSGTSGGDYYEQYF
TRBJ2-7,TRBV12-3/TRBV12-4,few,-,TGTGCCAGCAGTTTAGTAGGGTTTATTAGCGAGCAGTACTTC,CASSLVGFISEQYF
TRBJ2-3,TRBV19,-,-,TGTGCCAGTAGTATCCTGGGGCAAGGCACAGATACGCAGTATTTT,CASSILGQGTDTQYF
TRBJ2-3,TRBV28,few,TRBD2,TGTGCCAGCAGACATAGCGGGGGGGCAAGCACAGATACGCAGTATTTT,CASRHSGGASTDTQYF
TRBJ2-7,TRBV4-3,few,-,TGCGCCAGCAGCCCCACCACCCCGGCTAGGGAGCAGTACTTC,CASSPTTPAREQYF
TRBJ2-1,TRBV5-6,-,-,TGTGCCAGCAGCCCCAGCCCGGGACACAATGAGCAGTTCTTC,CASSPSPGHNEQFF
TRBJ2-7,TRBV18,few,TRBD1,TGTGCCAGCTCCCGGGACAGGCTGGACGAGCAGTACTTC,CASSRDRLDEQYF